This TCR beta chain was observed in a study of CD8 T cells in Susac syndrome (dated by TCRdb to about 2019). Describing the broader study: Whether CD8+ T cell activation and differentiation in Susac syndrome was antigen driven was tested using repertoire sequencing. The clonality of the CD8+ T cell repertoire was compared across some eleven healthy donors, around 14 Susac syndrome patients and about 16 multiple sclerosis patients. Broad study findings and their caveats: The study acknowledged that relatively few individuals were included in the TCR sequencing and HLA analysis.

RNA was extracted with the RNeasy kit and 0.5 to 1 ug was reverse transcribed using random hexamers. TCR beta CDR3 regions were amplified with the immunoSEQ multiplex PCR assay covering 54 Vbeta and 13 Jbeta segments. PCR amplification bias was corrected by using a synthetic template baseline for primer optimization and computational correction. The paper's data handling went like this. Reads were annotated to V, D and J genes according to IMGT and were analyzed with immunoSEQ Analyzer, with only productive sequences retained. Clonality was calculated as one minus the Shannon entropy normalized by log2 of the number of productive unique sequences. Public and private clones were assessed among the 100 most prevalent clones of each patient and control. Clones were defined as Susac-specific if absent from the healthy and MS cohorts, from 1052 published viral clones and from other ImmuneACCESS disease sequences. TCRdb reprocessed the public reads (quality trimming at Q25 with fastp, clone calling with MiXCR) and kept in-frame beta chains. CDR3 protein sequences are deduplicated, and each keeps its most common genes and DNA. None of the V and J calls come from the authors' own analysis; TCRdb made them. The sample includes 120,000 to 150,000 distinct CDR3 sequences, with 85% to 95% observed a single time. 0.25% to 0.3% of the sample belongs to the ten largest clones.

Regarding this clonotype: The antigen this receptor binds is unknown. Base quality data are lacking; no much larger clone is found one base away.

Peripheral blood CD8+ and CD4+ T cells from healthy donors, Susac syndrome patients and multiple sclerosis patients were profiled using high-throughput TCR beta sequencing. Healthy donors were age- and sex-matched controls. CD8+ TEMRA cells were enriched by FACS, while bulk CD8+ and CD4+ T cells were purified by magnetic negative isolation. Blood was drawn into EDTA tubes, processed within 24 hours, and PBMCs were isolated by density gradient centrifugation. PBMCs intended for TCR sequencing were cryopreserved in liquid nitrogen and were subsequently thawed in a 37 degrees C water bath. The sorted or isolated CD4+, CD8+ and CD8+ TEMRA cells had a purity of 90% or higher. Material: CD8+ T cells from PBMCs. The TCR comes from a human donor in good health.

The CDR3 protein is CASSSGQPEQYF. The nucleotide sequence is given as TGTGCCAGCAGCTCGGGACAGCCTGAGCAGTACTTC. This chain is built from TRBV7-9 and TRBJ2-5, with 7 middle bases fitting TRBD1. There are 12 amino acids in the CDR3, from cysteine to phenylalanine inclusive. CDR3 DNA only is kept here, 36 bases in frame from base 1. CDR1 and CDR2 were assigned from the germline V gene (reference sequence) as SEHNR and FQNEAQ. V is trimmed back by 4 bases and J by 11 bases, and the junction contains 7 bases that no gene match accounts for. Supplemented by the reference TRBV7-9 and TRBJ2-5 proteins around the CDR3, the complete variable domain is DTGVSQNPRHKITKRGQNVTFRCDPISEHNRLYWYRQTLGQGPEFLTYFQNEAQLEKSRLLSDRFSAERPKGSFSTLEIQRTEQGDSAMYLCASSSGQPEQYFGPGTRLLVL.